The rows below give T cell receptor beta chains drawn from one sample of a study of blood T cell repertoires in COVID-19. Produced via immunoSEQ multiplex PCR; TCRdb's table is partial and in-frame only. The sample holds 200,000 to 250,000 clones, 70% to 90% seen once. The sample consisted of peripheral blood. The receptors derive from a man between 18 and 29 years old with active or convalescent COVID-19. CDR3s include the opening cysteine and the closing phenylalanine or tryptophan. A D gene is named only where the DNA matches it firmly. The size of a clone is reported for some rows only, either as once, few or many, or as a class for expanded clones.

cdr3_aa: CASSSGAMNTEAFF
cdr3_nt: TGTGCCAGCAGCTCTGGGGCCATGAACACTGAAGCTTTCTTT
j_call: TRBJ1-1
v_call: TRBV7-8
d_call: -
clone_size: -

cdr3_aa: CASSVAAGAGEKLFF
cdr3_nt: TGTGCCAGCAGCGTAGCAGCGGGGGCAGGAGAAAAACTGTTTTTT
j_call: TRBJ1-4
v_call: TRBV9
d_call: -
clone_size: -

cdr3_aa: CAWSAGTGGADGYTF
cdr3_nt: TGTGCCTGGAGTGCCGGGACAGGGGGCGCGGATGGCTACACCTTC
j_call: TRBJ1-2
v_call: TRBV30
d_call: TRBD1
clone_size: few

cdr3_aa: CASSLGISNQPQHF
cdr3_nt: TGTGCCAGCAGTTTAGGCATTAGCAATCAGCCCCAGCATTTT
j_call: TRBJ1-5
v_call: TRBV28
d_call: -
clone_size: -

cdr3_aa: CASSLGSSGKETQYF
cdr3_nt: TGCGCCAGCAGCTTGGGGAGTAGCGGGAAAGAGACCCAGTACTTC
j_call: TRBJ2-5
v_call: TRBV5-1
d_call: TRBD2
clone_size: few

cdr3_aa: CASSRDSSYGYTF
cdr3_nt: TGTGCCAGCTCACGGGACAGCAGCTATGGCTACACCTTC
j_call: TRBJ1-2
v_call: TRBV18
d_call: TRBD1
clone_size: -

cdr3_aa: CASSLVGLGGRSYEQYF
cdr3_nt: TGTGCCAGCAGCTTAGTCGGGTTGGGTGGGAGGTCCTACGAGCAGTACTTC
j_call: TRBJ2-7
v_call: TRBV7-9
d_call: -
clone_size: once

cdr3_aa: CASSLGGSGNTIYF
cdr3_nt: TGTGCCAGCAGCCTTGGCGGGTCTGGAAACACCATATATTTT
j_call: TRBJ1-3
v_call: TRBV3-1/TRBV3-2
d_call: -
clone_size: -

cdr3_aa: CASSQGLAGVSSTQYF
cdr3_nt: TGCGCCAGCAGCCAAGGACTAGCGGGAGTAAGTAGTACGCAGTATTTT
j_call: TRBJ2-3
v_call: TRBV4-3
d_call: TRBD2
clone_size: -

cdr3_aa: CASSWTGDTEAFF
cdr3_nt: TGTGCCAGCAGCTGGACAGGGGACACTGAAGCTTTCTTT
j_call: TRBJ1-1
v_call: TRBV5-4
d_call: TRBD1
clone_size: once

cdr3_aa: CASSIPASGMRSTGELFF
cdr3_nt: TGTGCCAGTAGTATACCGGCTAGCGGGATGCGAAGCACCGGGGAGCTGTTTTTT
j_call: TRBJ2-2
v_call: TRBV19
d_call: TRBD2
clone_size: once

cdr3_aa: CASSPDTGSPVNTEAFF
cdr3_nt: TGTGCCAGCTCACCCGACACAGGGTCCCCGGTGAACACTGAAGCTTTCTTT
j_call: TRBJ1-1
v_call: TRBV18
d_call: -
clone_size: -

cdr3_aa: CASTRDSSGANVLTF
cdr3_nt: TGTGCCAGCACTAGAGACTCCTCTGGGGCCAACGTCCTGACTTTC
j_call: TRBJ2-6
v_call: TRBV2
d_call: -
clone_size: -

cdr3_aa: CASSRRGENTGELFF
cdr3_nt: TGTGCCAGTAGTCGCCGGGGGGAAAACACCGGGGAGCTGTTTTTT
j_call: TRBJ2-2
v_call: TRBV19
d_call: TRBD2
clone_size: -

cdr3_aa: CAWSVAVGGDPYGYTF
cdr3_nt: TGTGCCTGGAGTGTAGCGGTCGGGGGTGATCCCTATGGCTACACCTTC
j_call: TRBJ1-2
v_call: TRBV30
d_call: -
clone_size: -

cdr3_aa: CAWSSLTSVNTQYF
cdr3_nt: TGTGCCTGGAGTTCCTTGACTAGCGTCAATACGCAGTATTTT
j_call: TRBJ2-3
v_call: TRBV30
d_call: TRBD2
clone_size: -

cdr3_aa: CASSLAGVGGFEQFF
cdr3_nt: TGTGCCAGCAGCTTAGCGGGAGTCGGTGGTTTCGAGCAGTTCTTC
j_call: TRBJ2-1
v_call: TRBV27
d_call: TRBD2
clone_size: -

cdr3_aa: CASIPWTGSSYNEQFF
cdr3_nt: TGTGCCAGCATCCCGTGGACAGGGAGCTCCTACAATGAGCAGTTCTTC
j_call: TRBJ2-1
v_call: TRBV5-6
d_call: TRBD1
clone_size: -

cdr3_aa: CASSPLGRVNEQFF
cdr3_nt: TGTGCCAGCAGTCCCCTCGGCAGGGTAAATGAGCAGTTCTTC
j_call: TRBJ2-1
v_call: TRBV27
d_call: -
clone_size: -

cdr3_aa: CASSSGLNSYIQYF
cdr3_nt: TGTGCCAGTAGTTCCGGACTGAACTCGTACATTCAGTACTTC
j_call: TRBJ2-4
v_call: TRBV19
d_call: -
clone_size: -

cdr3_aa: CASSTGTEQFF
cdr3_nt: TGTGCCAGCAGCACCGGGACAGAGCAGTTCTTC
j_call: TRBJ2-1
v_call: TRBV5-6
d_call: -
clone_size: -

cdr3_aa: CASSQTIGQGAGEQYF
cdr3_nt: TGCGCCAGCAGCCAAACAATAGGACAGGGGGCTGGAGAGCAGTACTTC
j_call: TRBJ2-7
v_call: TRBV5-1
d_call: TRBD1
clone_size: -

cdr3_aa: CASSLEFFTRDTEAFF
cdr3_nt: TGTGCCAGCAGCTTAGAGTTTTTTACCAGGGACACTGAAGCTTTCTTT
j_call: TRBJ1-1
v_call: TRBV5-5
d_call: -
clone_size: -

cdr3_aa: CSVETVYEQYF
cdr3_nt: TGCAGCGTTGAGACAGTATACGAGCAGTACTTC
j_call: TRBJ2-7
v_call: TRBV29-1
d_call: -
clone_size: -

cdr3_aa: CASSLITVYGYTF
cdr3_nt: TGTGCCAGCAGCTTAATCACAGTCTATGGCTACACCTTC
j_call: TRBJ1-2
v_call: TRBV7-9
d_call: -
clone_size: -

cdr3_aa: CASSLVGGGHEQYF
cdr3_nt: TGTGCCAGCAGCTTAGTCGGGGGTGGCCACGAGCAGTACTTC
j_call: TRBJ2-7
v_call: TRBV11-2
d_call: -
clone_size: -

cdr3_aa: CASSQLGYEQYF
cdr3_nt: TGCGCCAGCAGCCAACTAGGCTACGAGCAGTACTTC
j_call: TRBJ2-7
v_call: TRBV4-1
d_call: -
clone_size: -

cdr3_aa: CASSQTPGTSNQPQHF
cdr3_nt: TGTGCCAGCAGCCAAACCCCCGGGACAAGCAATCAGCCCCAGCATTTT
j_call: TRBJ1-5
v_call: TRBV7-2
d_call: -
clone_size: -

cdr3_aa: CASSFNRGSYEQYF
cdr3_nt: TGTGCCAGCTCATTTAACAGGGGCTCCTACGAGCAGTACTTC
j_call: TRBJ2-7
v_call: TRBV18
d_call: TRBD1
clone_size: -

cdr3_aa: CASGVQGPEAFF
cdr3_nt: TGTGCCAGCGGAGTACAGGGTCCTGAAGCTTTCTTT
j_call: TRBJ1-1
v_call: TRBV7-9
d_call: -
clone_size: -

cdr3_aa: CASSHRRLGPDTQYF
cdr3_nt: TGTGCCAGCAGCCATCGGCGGCTAGGCCCAGATACGCAGTATTTT
j_call: TRBJ2-3
v_call: TRBV11-2
d_call: -
clone_size: -

cdr3_aa: CASSLDGRVETQYF
cdr3_nt: TGTGCCAGCAGCTTAGACGGGAGGGTAGAGACCCAGTACTTC
j_call: TRBJ2-5
v_call: TRBV7-2
d_call: TRBD2
clone_size: -

cdr3_aa: CASSSTGTLNYGYTF
cdr3_nt: TGTGCCAGCAGTTCGACAGGGACCCTTAACTATGGCTACACCTTC
j_call: TRBJ1-2
v_call: TRBV6-6
d_call: TRBD1
clone_size: -

cdr3_aa: CAISESGNNSPLHF
cdr3_nt: TGTGCCATCAGTGAATCCGGGAATAATTCACCCCTCCACTTT
j_call: TRBJ1-6
v_call: TRBV10-3
d_call: -
clone_size: few

cdr3_aa: CAWRTRMTGLSYNSPLHF
cdr3_nt: TGTGCCTGGAGGACCAGGATGACAGGGCTATCCTATAATTCACCCCTCCACTTT
j_call: TRBJ1-6
v_call: TRBV30
d_call: TRBD1
clone_size: -

cdr3_aa: CASSFTTGTEAFF
cdr3_nt: TGTGCCAGCAGTTTCACTACCGGCACTGAAGCTTTCTTT
j_call: TRBJ1-1
v_call: TRBV12-3/TRBV12-4
d_call: -
clone_size: -

cdr3_aa: CASSLGEIGTQYF
cdr3_nt: TGTGCCAGCAGTTTAGGGGAGATAGGGACCCAGTACTTC
j_call: TRBJ2-5
v_call: TRBV12-3/TRBV12-4
d_call: -
clone_size: -

cdr3_aa: CASSAPPGHPFF
cdr3_nt: TGTGCCAGCAGCGCGCCCCCCGGACACCCGTTCTTC
j_call: TRBJ2-1
v_call: TRBV9
d_call: -
clone_size: -

cdr3_aa: CASSSRLSYEQYF
cdr3_nt: TGTGCCAGCAGCTCCCGACTTAGCTACGAGCAGTACTTC
j_call: TRBJ2-7
v_call: TRBV5-6
d_call: -
clone_size: -

cdr3_aa: CASSLLVGVAGNEQFF
cdr3_nt: TGTGCCAGCAGCTTGTTGGTCGGTGTAGCGGGAAATGAGCAGTTCTTC
j_call: TRBJ2-1
v_call: TRBV5-6
d_call: TRBD2
clone_size: -

cdr3_aa: CASSLATRDSPLHF
cdr3_nt: TGTGCCAGCAGCCTGGCGACGCGGGATTCACCCCTCCACTTT
j_call: TRBJ1-6
v_call: TRBV11-2
d_call: -
clone_size: -

cdr3_aa: CASSLPPRQGGVTGELFF
cdr3_nt: TGTGCCAGCAGCTTACCTCCGAGACAGGGGGGAGTCACCGGGGAGCTGTTTTTT
j_call: TRBJ2-2
v_call: TRBV11-2
d_call: TRBD1
clone_size: -

cdr3_aa: CAARRQPLLEEQYF
cdr3_nt: TGTGCCGCCCGTAGGCAGCCGCTTTTGGAGGAGCAGTACTTC
j_call: TRBJ2-7
v_call: TRBV2
d_call: -
clone_size: -

cdr3_aa: CAWDSTGANVLTF
cdr3_nt: TGTGCCTGGGACAGCACTGGGGCCAACGTCCTGACTTTC
j_call: TRBJ2-6
v_call: TRBV30
d_call: -
clone_size: -

cdr3_aa: CASTLVLAGTGGEQFF
cdr3_nt: TGTGCCAGCACCCTCGTCCTAGCGGGAACTGGGGGGGAGCAGTTCTTC
j_call: TRBJ2-1
v_call: TRBV9
d_call: TRBD2
clone_size: -

cdr3_aa: CASSRGVSGANNYGYTF
cdr3_nt: TGTGCCAGCTCACGGGGCGTGTCAGGGGCCAATAACTATGGCTACACCTTC
j_call: TRBJ1-2
v_call: TRBV18
d_call: -
clone_size: -

cdr3_aa: CAWSDGYNEQFF
cdr3_nt: TGTGCCTGGAGCGACGGGTACAATGAGCAGTTCTTC
j_call: TRBJ2-1
v_call: TRBV30
d_call: -
clone_size: once

cdr3_aa: CASSQEGTGLTSGELFF
cdr3_nt: TGTGCCAGCAGCCAAGAAGGGACAGGCCTAACTTCCGGGGAGCTGTTTTTT
j_call: TRBJ2-2
v_call: TRBV3-1/TRBV3-2
d_call: TRBD1
clone_size: -

cdr3_aa: CASRETGANYGYTF
cdr3_nt: TGTGCCAGCAGAGAGACAGGGGCAAACTATGGCTACACCTTC
j_call: TRBJ1-2
v_call: TRBV28
d_call: TRBD1
clone_size: -

cdr3_aa: CASRPRQSNQPQHF
cdr3_nt: TGTGCCAGTCGCCCCCGACAGAGCAATCAGCCCCAGCATTTT
j_call: TRBJ1-5
v_call: TRBV7-9
d_call: -
clone_size: -

cdr3_aa: CASSLDTGFTGELFF
cdr3_nt: TGTGCCAGCAGCTTAGACACGGGATTCACCGGGGAGCTGTTTTTT
j_call: TRBJ2-2
v_call: TRBV11-3
d_call: -
clone_size: few

cdr3_aa: CASSSQLFRGAEAFF
cdr3_nt: TGTGCCAGCAGTTCCCAATTGTTTCGGGGGGCTGAAGCTTTCTTT
j_call: TRBJ1-1
v_call: TRBV27
d_call: -
clone_size: -

cdr3_aa: CASSIQNTEAFF
cdr3_nt: TGTGCCAGCAGCATCCAGAACACTGAAGCTTTCTTT
j_call: TRBJ1-1
v_call: TRBV5-4
d_call: -
clone_size: -

cdr3_aa: CASRSTGESSYNEQFF
cdr3_nt: TGTGCCAGCAGATCAACCGGGGAGAGCTCCTACAATGAGCAGTTCTTC
j_call: TRBJ2-1
v_call: TRBV28
d_call: -
clone_size: -

cdr3_aa: CASSLAVVGSEQFF
cdr3_nt: TGTGCCAGCAGCTTGGCGGTGGTCGGGAGTGAGCAGTTCTTC
j_call: TRBJ2-1
v_call: TRBV5-4
d_call: -
clone_size: -